A selection of T cell receptor beta chains follows, all from one sample in a study of blood T cell repertoires in COVID-19. Sequencing was performed with immunoSEQ multiplex PCR; in TCRdb, only in-frame clones are kept and a portion is missing. The data show 250,000 to 300,000 clones, with over 80% seen just once and roughly 4.5% held by the top ten. The specimen was peripheral blood. The source is a man in his 60s who had recovered from COVID-19. CDR3s include the opening cysteine and the closing phenylalanine or tryptophan. The D gene is left open where the match is weak.

j_gene: TRBJ2-7; d_gene: .; v_gene: TRBV29-1; CDR3nt: TGCAGCGTGTCCGGGACACAGAGCTCCTACGAGCAGTACTTC; CDR3aa: CSVSGTQSSYEQYF
j_gene: TRBJ2-2; d_gene: .; v_gene: TRBV9; CDR3nt: TGTGCCAGCAGCGTACCTGCCGGAGGCACCGGGGAGCTGTTTTTT; CDR3aa: CASSVPAGGTGELFF
j_gene: TRBJ1-1; d_gene: .; v_gene: TRBV2; CDR3nt: TGTGCCAGCAGTGAGGAACAGGGGAACACTGAAGCTTTCTTT; CDR3aa: CASSEEQGNTEAFF
j_gene: TRBJ2-7; d_gene: .; v_gene: TRBV11-2; CDR3nt: TGTGCCAGCAGCTCCGTCTACGAGCAGTACTTC; CDR3aa: CASSSVYEQYF
j_gene: TRBJ1-6; d_gene: .; v_gene: TRBV4-2; CDR3nt: TGTGCCAGCAGCCAATCAGACAGACTAGATTCACCCCTCCACTTT; CDR3aa: CASSQSDRLDSPLHF
j_gene: TRBJ2-7; d_gene: TRBD1; v_gene: TRBV9; CDR3nt: TGTGCCAGCAGCGTAGGAGCGGGGACAGGGGACTACGAGCAGTACTTC; CDR3aa: CASSVGAGTGDYEQYF
j_gene: TRBJ2-1; d_gene: .; v_gene: TRBV4-1; CDR3nt: TGCGCCAGCAGCCAATCACTAAACAATGAGCAGTTCTTC; CDR3aa: CASSQSLNNEQFF
j_gene: TRBJ1-5; d_gene: .; v_gene: TRBV14; CDR3nt: TGTGCCAGCAGCCAAGGGGCGGGTCAGCCCCAGCATTTT; CDR3aa: CASSQGAGQPQHF
j_gene: TRBJ1-3; d_gene: .; v_gene: TRBV9; CDR3nt: TGTGCCAGCAGCGTAGGGTTTAAAAACGCGGGAAACACCATATATTTT; CDR3aa: CASSVGFKNAGNTIYF
j_gene: TRBJ1-1; d_gene: TRBD1; v_gene: TRBV7-3; CDR3nt: TGTGCCAGCAGCCCAACCCCCACCACAGGGGGCACTGAAGCTTTCTTT; CDR3aa: CASSPTPTTGGTEAFF
j_gene: TRBJ1-4; d_gene: TRBD1; v_gene: TRBV14; CDR3nt: TGTGCCAGCTCAAAGTCAGGGGGCGCGGGTGAAAAACTGTTTTTT; CDR3aa: CASSKSGGAGEKLFF
j_gene: TRBJ1-2; d_gene: .; v_gene: TRBV4-1; CDR3nt: TGCGCCAGCAGCCAAGGCACAGGCAACTATGGCTACACCTTC; CDR3aa: CASSQGTGNYGYTF
j_gene: TRBJ1-6; d_gene: TRBD1; v_gene: TRBV19; CDR3nt: TGTGCCAGTAGAGGGGGACCGGGGACAGAGAGAAATTCACCCCTCCACTTT; CDR3aa: CASRGGPGTERNSPLHF
j_gene: TRBJ2-7; d_gene: .; v_gene: TRBV9; CDR3nt: TGTGCCAGCAGCCCAGCCGGGACATCTTACGAGCAGTACTTC; CDR3aa: CASSPAGTSYEQYF
j_gene: TRBJ1-2; d_gene: .; v_gene: TRBV14; CDR3nt: TGTGCCAGCAGCCAAGTTTCCAGGAGGTATGGCTACACCTTC; CDR3aa: CASSQVSRRYGYTF
j_gene: TRBJ2-7; d_gene: .; v_gene: TRBV10-1; CDR3nt: TGCGCCAGCAACCAGGGCTCCTACGAGCAGTACTTC; CDR3aa: CASNQGSYEQYF
j_gene: TRBJ1-6; d_gene: .; v_gene: TRBV6-1; CDR3nt: TGTGCCAGCAGTGAAGCGCCAGGGTCCTCTTTCAATTCACCCCTCCACTTT; CDR3aa: CASSEAPGSSFNSPLHF
j_gene: TRBJ2-5; d_gene: .; v_gene: TRBV7-2; CDR3nt: TGTGCCAGCAGCTTAACAGGGCCCCAAGAGACCCAGTACTTC; CDR3aa: CASSLTGPQETQYF
j_gene: TRBJ1-3; d_gene: .; v_gene: TRBV7-6; CDR3nt: TGTGCCAGCAGCTTAGTGGGCCCTGAGGGAAACACCATATATTTT; CDR3aa: CASSLVGPEGNTIYF
j_gene: TRBJ2-5; d_gene: TRBD2; v_gene: TRBV3-1/TRBV3-2; CDR3nt: TGTGCCAGCACCCCACTAGCGGGAGGAGGAAGAGAGACCCAGTACTTC; CDR3aa: CASTPLAGGGRETQYF
j_gene: TRBJ2-5; d_gene: .; v_gene: TRBV5-1; CDR3nt: TGCGCCAGCAGCTTGTTCCCAGTCGATGACCAAGAGACCCAGTACTTC; CDR3aa: CASSLFPVDDQETQYF
j_gene: TRBJ2-7; d_gene: .; v_gene: TRBV5-5; CDR3nt: TGTGCCAGCAGCCGCGCCGAGGGCCTCTACGAGCAGTACTTC; CDR3aa: CASSRAEGLYEQYF
j_gene: TRBJ2-5; d_gene: TRBD2; v_gene: TRBV5-6; CDR3nt: TGTGCCAGCAGCTTGATAAGCGGGGGGCAAGAGACCCAGTACTTC; CDR3aa: CASSLISGGQETQYF
j_gene: TRBJ2-2; d_gene: .; v_gene: TRBV2; CDR3nt: TGTGCCAGCAGGGGGGGGACAGGCCTAACCGGGGAGCTGTTTTTT; CDR3aa: CASRGGTGLTGELFF
j_gene: TRBJ1-6; d_gene: .; v_gene: TRBV25-1; CDR3nt: TGTGCCAGCAGGGGGGCTCCGAATTCACCCCTCCACTTT; CDR3aa: CASRGAPNSPLHF
j_gene: TRBJ2-3; d_gene: TRBD2; v_gene: TRBV5-6; CDR3nt: TGTGCCAGCAGCTTGGAGTTAGCGGGGGTTTGGGATACGCAGTATTTT; CDR3aa: CASSLELAGVWDTQYF